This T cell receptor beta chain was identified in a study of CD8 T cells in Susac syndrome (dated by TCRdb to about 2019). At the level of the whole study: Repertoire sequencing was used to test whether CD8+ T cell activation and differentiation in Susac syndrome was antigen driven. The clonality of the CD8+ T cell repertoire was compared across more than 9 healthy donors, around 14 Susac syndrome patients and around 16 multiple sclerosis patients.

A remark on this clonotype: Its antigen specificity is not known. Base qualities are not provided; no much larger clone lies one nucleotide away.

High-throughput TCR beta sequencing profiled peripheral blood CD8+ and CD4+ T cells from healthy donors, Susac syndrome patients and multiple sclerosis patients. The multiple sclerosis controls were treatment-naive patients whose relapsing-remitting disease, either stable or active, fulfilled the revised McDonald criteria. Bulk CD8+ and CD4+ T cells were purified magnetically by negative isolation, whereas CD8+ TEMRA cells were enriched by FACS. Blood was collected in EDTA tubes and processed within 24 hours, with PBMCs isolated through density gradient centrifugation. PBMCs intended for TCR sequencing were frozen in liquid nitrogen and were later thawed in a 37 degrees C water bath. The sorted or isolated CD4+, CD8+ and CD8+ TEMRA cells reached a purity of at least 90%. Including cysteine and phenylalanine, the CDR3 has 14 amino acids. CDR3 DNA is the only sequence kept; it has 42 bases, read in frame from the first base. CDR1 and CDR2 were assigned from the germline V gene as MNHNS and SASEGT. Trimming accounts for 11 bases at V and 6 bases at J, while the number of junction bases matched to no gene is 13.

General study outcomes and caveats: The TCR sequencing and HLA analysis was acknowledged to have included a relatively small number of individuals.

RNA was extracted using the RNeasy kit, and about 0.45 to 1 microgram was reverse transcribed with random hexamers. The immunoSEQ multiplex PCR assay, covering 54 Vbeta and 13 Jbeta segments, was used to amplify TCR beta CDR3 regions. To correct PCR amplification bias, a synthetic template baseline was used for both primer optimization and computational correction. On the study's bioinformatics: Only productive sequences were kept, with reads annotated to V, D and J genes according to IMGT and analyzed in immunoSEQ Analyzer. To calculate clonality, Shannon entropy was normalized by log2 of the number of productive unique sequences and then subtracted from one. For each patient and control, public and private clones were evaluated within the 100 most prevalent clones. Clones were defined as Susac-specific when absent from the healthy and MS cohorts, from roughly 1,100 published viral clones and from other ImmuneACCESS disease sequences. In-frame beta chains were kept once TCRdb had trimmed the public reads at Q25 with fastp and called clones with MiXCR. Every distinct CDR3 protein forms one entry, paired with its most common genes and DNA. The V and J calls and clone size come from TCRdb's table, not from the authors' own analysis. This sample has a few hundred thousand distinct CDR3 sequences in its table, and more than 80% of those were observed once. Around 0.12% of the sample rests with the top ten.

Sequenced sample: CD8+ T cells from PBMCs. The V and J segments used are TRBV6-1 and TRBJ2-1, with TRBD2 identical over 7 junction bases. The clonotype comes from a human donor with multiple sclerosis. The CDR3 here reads CAGSKGLLPNEQFF. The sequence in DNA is TGTGCCGGCTCAAAGGGACTACTCCCCAATGAGCAGTTCTTC.